A single sample is the source of the 31 T cell receptor beta chains below, sequenced in a study of blood T cell repertoires in COVID-19. This table comes from immunoSEQ multiplex PCR, and its TCRdb copy is limited to in-frame clones, with some not included. The sample carries more than 350,000 clones, 70% to 90% recorded once. Sequenced material: peripheral blood. All receptors derive from a woman in her thirties with COVID-19, enrolled during active disease.

This chain joins TRBV6-1 and TRBJ2-7; TRBD1 agrees at 8 bases. V gave up 2 bases and J gave up 5 bases; unmatched junction bases: 14. CDR1 is MNHNS, CDR2 SASEGT, per germline. This CDR3 has 17 amino acids. As DNA, the CDR3 is TGTGCCAGCAGTGAAACCTCCGGCGGCAGGGGGCAAGACGAGCAGTACTTC. Amino acids: CASSETSGGRGQDEQYF.

In the case of this clone: Other nucleotide sequences from this sample produce the same CDR3. The V call is TRBV3-1 (or the pseudogene TRBV3-2), the J call TRBJ2-7; the D is unclear. The germline V gene encodes CDR1 LGHDT and CDR2 YNNKEL (reference sequence). V lost 1 base to trimming and J lost 1 base, with 5 bases between them. The CDR3 runs 13 residues. The chain's CDR3 is CASSQAGSYEQYF. CDR3 coding DNA: TGTGCCAGCAGCCAAGCCGGGTCCTACGAGCAGTACTTC.

A word on this clone: The germline gene is not matched at one end of the junction; a read error may be the cause. The chain employs TRBV30 and TRBJ2-7; 13 nucleotides agree with TRBD2. CDR1 and CDR2 from the germline V gene are GTSNPN and SVGIG (reference sequence). The CDR3 length is 12 residues. In DNA form, the CDR3 reads TGTGCCTGGAGCCCCGGACTAGCGGGAGTACACTTC. As protein: CAWSPGLAGVHF.

J is TRBJ1-2 and V is TRBV28; D is possibly TRBD1 (5 bases). Deletions cut 2 bases from V and 8 bases from J, with 18 bases between. CDR3 length: 15 amino acids. In germline, CDR1 is MDHEN, CDR2 SYDVKM. CDR3 nucleotides: TGTGCCAGCAGTTTACTCGACAGTTATCCGCTCGGCTACACCTTC. It is translated as CASSLLDSYPLGYTF.

V gene TRBV6-4 combines with J gene TRBJ2-1; TRBD2 matches at 11 bases. The V gene end was trimmed by 2 bases and the J gene end by 9 bases; junction bases not matched to a gene: 6. The V gene's germline CDR1 is MRHNA and CDR2 SNTAGT. The CDR3 length is 15 residues. The CDR3 sequence is CASSDGLAGGGEQFF. CDR3 DNA: TGTGCCAGCAGTGACGGGCTAGCGGGGGGCGGTGAGCAGTTCTTC.

The sample holds a few counts of this clone. The rearrangement uses TRBV18 and TRBJ1-2; 10 bases fit TRBD1. Germline CDR1 is KGHSH and CDR2 is LQKENI. Trimming took 6 bases from V and 2 from J; bases not matched to a gene: 6. CDR3 size: 15 residues. CDR3 in amino acids: CASSRQGATNYGYTF. In DNA form, the CDR3 reads TGTGCCAGCTCTCGACAGGGGGCGACAAACTATGGCTACACCTTC.

The chain is built from TRBV6-2 or TRBV6-3 and TRBJ1-2; 10 bases agree with TRBD1. This CDR3 contains 15 residues. After removal of 1 base from V and 5 bases from J, the junction contained 4 bases not matched to a gene. Germline V gene data show CDR1 as MNHEY and CDR2 as SVGEGT. The CDR3 here is CASSYLGQGSYGYTF. The CDR3 DNA is TGTGCCAGCAGTTACTTGGGACAGGGGAGTTATGGCTACACCTTC.

This chain connects TRBV3-1 (or the pseudogene TRBV3-2) to TRBJ2-7, with D possibly being TRBD2 (5 bases). V was shortened by 1 base and J by 2 bases, with 12 bases between the two germline ends. Germline loops: CDR1 LGHDT, CDR2 YNNKEL (reference sequence). The CDR3 extends over 15 amino acids. Here the CDR3 DNA reads TGTGCCAGCAGCCAAGGATCTAGCCTAGCCTACGAGCAGTACTTC. It is translated as CASSQGSSLAYEQYF.

This sequence joins TRBV27 and TRBJ2-1; 11 bases line up with TRBD2. V lost 5 bases, J lost 10 bases, and 10 bases stayed unmatched. CDR1 is MNHEY, CDR2 SMNVEV, per germline (reference sequence). The CDR3 is 15 residues long. For the CDR3, the DNA is TGTGCCAGCAGTCTGGCGGCTAGCGGGAGGCGCGAGCAGTTCTTC. This translates into CASSLAASGRREQFF.

The chain has TRBV28 and TRBJ1-5; 9 bases agree with TRBD1. Germline CDR1 is MDHEN and CDR2 is SYDVKM. With V trimmed by 2 bases and J by 7 bases, 9 bases remained unmatched. There are 16 residues in the CDR3. The CDR3: CASSLLLRTGAQPQHF. Written as DNA, the CDR3 is TGTGCCAGCAGTTTACTTTTAAGGACAGGGGCCCAGCCCCAGCATTTT.

V gene TRBV25-1 combines with J gene TRBJ1-4, with D tentatively TRBD1 (5 bases). The germline V gene encodes CDR1 MGHDK and CDR2 SYGVNS. V gave up 1 base and J gave up 4 bases, with 13 bases separating them. The CDR3 length is 16 residues. Written as DNA, the CDR3 is TGTGCCAGCAGTGAATCTGGGGCGGCGAGTAATGAAAAACTGTTTTTT. It encodes CASSESGAASNEKLFF.

The chain recombines TRBV11-3 with TRBJ2-7, with 8 bases that match TRBD1. Trimming at V came to 3 bases and at J to 4 bases, leaving 2 bases not matched to a gene. The CDR3 contains 13 residues. Germline V CDR1 and CDR2: SGHNT, YENEEA. As DNA, the CDR3 is TGTGCCAGCAGCTTGCGACAGGGGTACGAGCAGTACTTC. As protein: CASSLRQGYEQYF.

The CDR3 spells CASSFSDSYEQYF. In DNA form, the CDR3 reads TGTGCCAGCAGTTTCTCTGACAGTTACGAGCAGTACTTC. The genes are TRBV27 and TRBJ2-7, with a tentative D call TRBD1 (5 bases). The CDR3 is made up of 13 amino acids. The germline gives CDR1 MNHEY, CDR2 SMNVEV (reference sequence). V was shortened by 3 bases and J by 4 bases, with 10 bases between the two germline ends.

This clone has just one count. The V and J genes are TRBV28 and TRBJ1-2; TRBD1 is a possible D gene (5 bases). V lost 3 bases and J 4 bases, leaving 9 bases between the germline ends. The CDR3 spans 13 residues. The germline V gene encodes CDR1 MDHEN and CDR2 SYDVKM. CDR3 in amino acids: CASSLQGPYGYTF. Written as DNA, the CDR3 is TGTGCCAGCAGTTTGCAGGGTCCCTATGGCTACACCTTC.

The chain combines TRBV4-1 with TRBJ2-7, with TRBD1 identical over 7 bases. Germline CDR1 is MGHRA and CDR2 is YSYEKL. V shed 4 bases, J shed 4 bases, and the junction held 7 bases outside the gene matches. This CDR3 region has 14 residues. The CDR3 nucleotides are TGCGCCAGCAGCCTCCCGGGACAGTTTTACGAGCAGTACTTC. Translation: CASSLPGQFYEQYF.

The V gene is TRBV28, the J gene TRBJ1-4; maybe TRBD1 (6 bases). From germline, CDR1 is MDHEN and CDR2 SYDVKM. The V end lost 4 bases, the J end lost 8 bases, and 23 bases lay between the germline ends. The length of the CDR3 is 17 residues. The CDR3 nucleotides read TGTGCCAGCAGTTCCCTGGGCGAACAGGGCGGGGGGGAAAAACTGTTTTTT. As protein: CASSSLGEQGGGEKLFF. The variable domain in full, with the rest retrieved from reference TRBV28 and TRBJ1-4, is DVKVTQSSRYLVKRTGEKVFLECVQDMDHENMFWYRQDPGLGLRLIYFSYDVKMKEKGDIPEGYSVSREKKERFSLILESASTNQTSMYLCASSSLGEQGGGEKLFFGSGTQLSVL.

The chain employs TRBV3-1 (or the pseudogene TRBV3-2) and TRBJ2-7; 7 bases line up with TRBD1. The CDR3 contains 16 residues. V lost 5 bases to trimming and J lost 12 bases; unmatched junction nucleotides: 22. CDR1 and CDR2 (germline): LGHDT, YNNKEL (reference sequence). The CDR3 DNA reads TGTGCCAGCAGCTCCGTGGACAGGTTCCCATGGAGTACCCCGTACTTC. Protein sequence: CASSSVDRFPWSTPYF.

V usage is TRBV5-1 and J usage is TRBJ1-4; TRBD1 might be the D (6 bases). There are 14 residues in the CDR3. V was cut by 1 base and J by 4 bases, with 8 bases left in between. Germline V gene lookup returns CDR1 SGHRS and CDR2 YFSETQ. Written as DNA, the CDR3 is TGCGCCAGCAGCTTGACCAGGGGTAATGAAAAACTGTTTTTT. Translated: CASSLTRGNEKLFF.

The rearrangement uses TRBV27 and TRBJ2-3; TRBD2 might be the D (7 bases). The CDR3 runs 18 residues. Trimming took off 2 bases at V and 0 bases at J, with 18 bases between the two ends. CDR1 is MNHEY and CDR2 is SMNVEV in the germline V gene (reference sequence). CDR3: CASSLLTPGGPSTDTQYF. The CDR3 nucleotides read TGTGCCAGCAGTTTACTCACGCCGGGGGGCCCTAGCACAGATACGCAGTATTTT.

The V call is TRBV19, the J call TRBJ2-2; 9 nucleotides agree with TRBD1. The germline gives CDR1 LNHDA, CDR2 SQIVND (reference sequence). Losses at the gene ends were 5 bases for V and 3 bases for J; bases not matched to a gene: 7. CDR3 size: 16 residues. For the CDR3, the DNA is TGTGCCAGTAGTCCGGTAGGGACAGGGTACACCGGGGAGCTGTTTTTT. It is translated as CASSPVGTGYTGELFF.

The rearrangement uses TRBV19 and TRBJ2-2; D might be TRBD1 (5 bases). Germline CDR1 reads LNHDA; CDR2 reads SQIVND (reference sequence). This CDR3 spans 14 amino acids. V was pared by 9 bases and J by 1 base, with 12 bases between. CDR3 sequence (DNA): TGTGCCAGAATAGGACACCTGAACACCGGGGAGCTGTTTTTT. It translates to CARIGHLNTGELFF.

The rearrangement joins TRBV2 to TRBJ2-1, with a tentative D call TRBD2 (5 bases). Germline CDR1 reads SNHLY; CDR2 reads FYNNEI. Between the trimmed V and J ends, which lost 6 bases and 0 bases, there was a span of 15 bases. The CDR3 sequence is 16 residues long. CDR3 sequence reads: CASSSIGVSSYNEQFF. In DNA form, the CDR3 reads TGTGCCAGCAGCTCGATCGGGGTGAGCTCCTACAATGAGCAGTTCTTC.

This clone was seen a handful of times. The chain has TRBV18 and TRBJ1-1; D call uncertain. Germline V gene sequence: CDR1 KGHSH, CDR2 LQKENI. The CDR3 runs 13 residues. V lost 6 bases and J 3 bases, leaving 11 bases between the germline ends. The CDR3 nucleotides are TGTGCCAGCTCGCAGGTGCGGGACACTGAAGCTTTCTTT. This translates into CASSQVRDTEAFF.

This clone was counted once. The chain recombines TRBV11-2 with TRBJ2-7; D may be TRBD1 (6 bases). The CDR3 has 14 amino acids. CDR1 and CDR2 (germline): SGHAT, FQNNGV. V was shortened by 4 bases and J by 7 bases, with 17 bases between the two germline ends. CDR3 coding DNA: TGTGCCAGCAGCTCGGGACATCAAGGAGGTGAGCAGTACTTC. Translation gives CASSSGHQGGEQYF.

The chain couples TRBV7-6 to TRBJ2-1; 13 nucleotides agree with TRBD2. V lost 5 bases and J lost 8; bases outside the gene matches: 9. Germline V lookup: CDR1 SGHVS, CDR2 FNYEAQ. This CDR3 is built from 16 residues. The CDR3 here is CASSRTGTSGTDEQFF. The CDR3 nucleotides read TGTGCCAGCAGCCGTACCGGGACTAGCGGGACCGATGAGCAGTTCTTC.

This chain uses TRBV6-1 with TRBJ2-3; D ambiguous. Per germline, CDR1 MNHNS and CDR2 SASEGT. V dropped 4 bases and J dropped 2 bases, with 16 bases sitting between them. This CDR3 region has 16 residues. The CDR3 region is CASSGPIPDNTDTQYF. CDR3 bases: TGTGCCAGCAGTGGACCCATACCAGACAACACAGATACGCAGTATTTT.

The rearrangement links TRBV29-1 to TRBJ2-1; 7 nucleotides match TRBD2. The CDR3 spans 13 residues. Losses at the gene ends were 6 bases for V and 4 bases for J; bases not matched to a gene: 6. The germline V gene encodes CDR1 SQVTM and CDR2 ANQGSEA. CDR3 sequence: CSVRRGSYNEQFF. CDR3 sequence (DNA): TGCAGCGTGCGGCGCGGGAGTTACAATGAGCAGTTCTTC.

The chain links TRBV4-1 to TRBJ2-7, with 10 nucleotides matching TRBD1. The length of the CDR3 is 14 residues. Per the germline V gene, CDR1 is MGHRA and CDR2 is YSYEKL. The trim removed 5 bases at V and 5 bases at J, leaving 6 bases unmatched. The CDR3 DNA follows: TGCGCCAGCAGCTTGGGACAGGGGAGGGACGAGCAGTACTTC. Translation: CASSLGQGRDEQYF.

The V and J genes are TRBV5-4 and TRBJ2-1; D unresolved. The CDR3 contains 14 residues. Germline values: CDR1 SGHNT, CDR2 YYREEE (reference sequence). The V and J ends lost 3 bases and 7 bases respectively, with 14 bases between them. The CDR3 region has the DNA TGTGCCAGCAGCTCGGAGACTCGATCGAATGAGCAGTTCTTC. This gives the protein CASSSETRSNEQFF.

The chain combines TRBV6-5 with TRBJ2-7, with 11 bases identical to TRBD2. CDR3 size: 14 residues. Germline CDR1 and CDR2: MNHEY and SVGAGI. V lost 6 bases to trimming and J lost 5 bases; unmatched junction nucleotides: 6. The CDR3 region is CASRDTSGRDEQYF. The CDR3 DNA is TGTGCCAGCAGGGATACTAGCGGGAGAGACGAGCAGTACTTC.

The rearrangement uses TRBV3-1 (or the pseudogene TRBV3-2) and TRBJ1-3; perhaps TRBD1 as D (5 bases). The length of the CDR3 is 14 residues. Trimming left V 5 bases short and J 0 bases short, with 8 bases between. Germline assignment: CDR1 LGHDT and CDR2 YNNKEL (reference sequence). The CDR3 DNA is TGTGCCAGCAGCGCTACAGGCTCTGGAAACACCATATATTTT. Translating gives CASSATGSGNTIYF.